These T cell receptor beta chains were read from a single sample in a study of T cell responses to AZD1222 COVID-19 vaccine. The repertoire was sequenced with immunoSEQ multiplex PCR; TCRdb's copy has only in-frame clones and lacks some. The data contain approximately 70,000 clones, roughly 84% of them singletons. Sample: peripheral blood, taken on day 0 of AZD1222 vaccination. The receptors were gathered from an adult in good health. The CDR3 runs from the conserved cysteine through the conserved F or W. The order of the fields is D gene, clone size, J gene, V gene, CDR3 DNA, CDR3 protein. D genes are given only for firm matches. For some rows the clone size is stated as once, few or many, or as a class when expanded; others skip it.

D: TRBD1
size: .
J: TRBJ1-5
V: TRBV18
DNA: TGTGCCAGCTCACGCGAGACAGGGGTCGGAGGCAATCAGCCCCAGCATTTT
CDR3: CASSRETGVGGNQPQHF

D: .
size: few
J: TRBJ2-3
V: TRBV29-1
DNA: TGCAGCATGACTACAGGGACCACAGATACGCAGTATTTT
CDR3: CSMTTGTTDTQYF

D: TRBD2
size: once
J: TRBJ2-5
V: TRBV7-9
DNA: TGTGCCAGCTGCTTCGGGGGGGGTCAAGAGACCCAGTACTTC
CDR3: CASCFGGGQETQYF

D: .
size: .
J: TRBJ1-3
V: TRBV30
DNA: TGTGCCTGGAATCAATGGGACTCTGGAAACACCATATATTTT
CDR3: CAWNQWDSGNTIYF

D: .
size: .
J: TRBJ1-2
V: TRBV6-5
DNA: TGTGCCAGCAGTTACTCGATGGCAGCTCGCGGCTACACCTTC
CDR3: CASSYSMAARGYTF

D: .
size: .
J: TRBJ2-7
V: TRBV5-1
DNA: TGCGCCAGCAAGGCGGGTGTTCTCGAGGCGACACAACAATCCTACGAGCAGTACTTC
CDR3: CASKAGVLEATQQSYEQYF

D: TRBD1
size: .
J: TRBJ2-7
V: TRBV4-2
DNA: TGTGCCAGCAGCCAAGACATGGCTACAGGGGCCTACGAGCAGTACTTC
CDR3: CASSQDMATGAYEQYF

D: .
size: .
J: TRBJ1-1
V: TRBV21-1
DNA: TGTGCCAGCAGCGGACGGGACAGGCAGATTAAGAGTTCTGAAGCTTTCTTT
CDR3: CASSGRDRQIKSSEAFF

D: TRBD1
size: .
J: TRBJ2-2
V: TRBV6-5
DNA: TGTGCCAGCAAGGACAGGGTTTTCACCGGGGAGCTGTTTTTT
CDR3: CASKDRVFTGELFF

D: .
size: once
J: TRBJ1-1
V: TRBV5-1
DNA: TGCGCCAGCAGCTTGGAAGGGACTGAAGCTTTCTTT
CDR3: CASSLEGTEAFF

D: .
size: .
J: TRBJ2-7
V: TRBV4-1
DNA: TGCGCCAGCAGCCAAGATATCACAGGTACCTACGAGCAGTACTTC
CDR3: CASSQDITGTYEQYF

D: .
size: .
J: TRBJ1-1
V: TRBV2
DNA: TGTGCCAGCAGTGAACTGGCTATGGCTTTCTTT
CDR3: CASSELAMAFF

D: TRBD2
size: .
J: TRBJ2-1
V: TRBV6-5
DNA: TGTGCCAGCAGTTCTCAGACTAGCGGGGGCAATGAGCAGTTCTTC
CDR3: CASSSQTSGGNEQFF

D: .
size: .
J: TRBJ1-2
V: TRBV21-1
DNA: TGTGCCAGCAGCAGAGGACAGGGGGCCTATGGCTACACCTTC
CDR3: CASSRGQGAYGYTF

D: .
size: .
J: TRBJ1-5
V: TRBV5-1
DNA: TGCGCCAGCAGCTTGGGGCAGGGATCCAATCAGCCCCAGCATTTT
CDR3: CASSLGQGSNQPQHF

D: TRBD2
size: .
J: TRBJ2-7
V: TRBV5-1
DNA: TGCGCCAGCAGCGTAGGTCTAGCGGGGACCTACGAGCAGTACTTC
CDR3: CASSVGLAGTYEQYF

D: TRBD1
size: .
J: TRBJ2-1
V: TRBV6-1
DNA: TGTGCCAGCAGTGAAAGGGGTTGGGGGACAGGGGCGGACAATGAGCAGTTCTTC
CDR3: CASSERGWGTGADNEQFF

D: .
size: .
J: TRBJ2-5
V: TRBV7-2
DNA: TGTGCCAGCAGCCCTATATCCCCGGGGGAGACCCAGTACTTC
CDR3: CASSPISPGETQYF

D: TRBD2
size: .
J: TRBJ2-1
V: TRBV24-1
DNA: TGTGCCACCGGGGGGGGACTAGCGAACTCCTACAATGAGCAGTTCTTC
CDR3: CATGGGLANSYNEQFF

D: TRBD1
size: .
J: TRBJ1-2
V: TRBV9
DNA: TGTGCCAGCAGCCCACAGTCTAGGGGGCCGGAATATGGCTACACCTTC
CDR3: CASSPQSRGPEYGYTF

D: .
size: few
J: TRBJ1-5
V: TRBV19
DNA: TGTGCCAGTACCGGGACCTATAGCAATCAGCCCCAGCATTTT
CDR3: CASTGTYSNQPQHF

D: .
size: .
J: TRBJ2-7
V: TRBV7-9
DNA: TGTGCCAGCAGCCTGCAAATGGAGCAGTACTTC
CDR3: CASSLQMEQYF

D: TRBD1
size: .
J: TRBJ1-4
V: TRBV5-1
DNA: TGCGCCAGCAGCAAGCTACAGGGGGCAACTAATGAAAAACTGTTTTTT
CDR3: CASSKLQGATNEKLFF

D: .
size: .
J: TRBJ2-2
V: TRBV6-5
DNA: TGTGCCAGCAGTTACTCGTTGGGGGGGGGCGCCGGGGAGCTGTTTTTT
CDR3: CASSYSLGGGAGELFF

D: TRBD2
size: .
J: TRBJ2-1
V: TRBV7-6
DNA: TGTGCCAGCAGCTTAGGTGGGCGGGGGGCCTACAATGAGCAGTTCTTC
CDR3: CASSLGGRGAYNEQFF

D: .
size: .
J: TRBJ2-5
V: TRBV5-4
DNA: TGTGCCAGCAGCCGCCTAGGGAAAAGGGTTGAAGAGACCCAGTACTTC
CDR3: CASSRLGKRVEETQYF

D: TRBD2
size: once
J: TRBJ2-3
V: TRBV5-1
DNA: TGCGCCAGCAGCCGCGGGGGGGCAAGGACAGATACGCAGTATTTT
CDR3: CASSRGGARTDTQYF

D: .
size: .
J: TRBJ1-3
V: TRBV25-1
DNA: TGTGCCAGCAGCTCACCCAGCTCTGGAAACACCATATATTTT
CDR3: CASSSPSSGNTIYF

D: .
size: .
J: TRBJ1-3
V: TRBV5-1
DNA: TGCGCCAGCAGCTTGGGCACGTCTGGAAACACCATATATTTT
CDR3: CASSLGTSGNTIYF

D: TRBD1
size: .
J: TRBJ1-2
V: TRBV11-2
DNA: TGTGCCAGCAGCTTTTCCCTAACAGGGGGAACGGACTATGGCTACACCTTC
CDR3: CASSFSLTGGTDYGYTF

D: TRBD1
size: .
J: TRBJ1-2
V: TRBV11-2
DNA: TGTGCCTCTTCAGGACAGGGCTATGGCTACACCTTC
CDR3: CASSGQGYGYTF

D: .
size: .
J: TRBJ1-2
V: TRBV7-9
DNA: TGTGCCAGCAGCTTCGGGGCAGGGGATTATGGCTACACCTTC
CDR3: CASSFGAGDYGYTF